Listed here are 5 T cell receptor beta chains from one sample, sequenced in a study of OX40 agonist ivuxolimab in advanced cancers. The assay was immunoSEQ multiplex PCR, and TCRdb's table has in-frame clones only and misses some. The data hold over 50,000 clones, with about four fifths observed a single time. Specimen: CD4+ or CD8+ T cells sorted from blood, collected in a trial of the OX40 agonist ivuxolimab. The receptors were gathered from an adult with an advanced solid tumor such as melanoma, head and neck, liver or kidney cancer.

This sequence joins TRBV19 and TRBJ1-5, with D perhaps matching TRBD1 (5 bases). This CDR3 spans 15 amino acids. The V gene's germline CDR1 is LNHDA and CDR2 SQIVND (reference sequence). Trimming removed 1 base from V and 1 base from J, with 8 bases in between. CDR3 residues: CASSIVRQSNQPQHF. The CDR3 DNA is TGTGCCAGTAGTATAGTGCGACAGAGCAATCAGCCCCAGCATTTT.

DNA of the CDR3: TGTGCCAGCTCGAGGACAGGGCAGTACGAGCAGTACTTC. Protein: CASSRTGQYEQYF. This chain connects TRBV19 to TRBJ2-7, with 8 bases aligning to TRBD1. CDR3 length: 13 amino acids. Germline V lookup: CDR1 LNHDA, CDR2 SQIVND (reference sequence). The J segment lost 4 bases and the V segment lost 9 bases, leaving 8 bases of the junction unmatched.

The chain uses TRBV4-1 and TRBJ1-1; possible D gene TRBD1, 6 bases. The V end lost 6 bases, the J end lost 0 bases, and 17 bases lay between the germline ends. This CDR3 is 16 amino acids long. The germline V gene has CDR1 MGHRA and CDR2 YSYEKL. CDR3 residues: CASSLKHRAMNTEAFF. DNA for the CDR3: TGCGCCAGCAGTCTTAAACACAGGGCCATGAACACTGAAGCTTTCTTT.

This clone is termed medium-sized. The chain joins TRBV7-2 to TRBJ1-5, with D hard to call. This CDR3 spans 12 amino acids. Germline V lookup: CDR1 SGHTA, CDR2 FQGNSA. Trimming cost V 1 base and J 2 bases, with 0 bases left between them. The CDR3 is CASSLGNQPQHF. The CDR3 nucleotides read TGTGCCAGCAGCTTAGGCAATCAGCCCCAGCATTTT. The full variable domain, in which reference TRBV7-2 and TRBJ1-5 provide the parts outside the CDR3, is GAGVSQSPSNKVTEKGKDVELRCDPISGHTALYWYRQSLGQGLEFLIYFQGNSAPDKSGLPSDRFSAERTGGSVSTLTIQRTQQEDSAVYLCASSLGNQPQHFGDGTRLSIL.

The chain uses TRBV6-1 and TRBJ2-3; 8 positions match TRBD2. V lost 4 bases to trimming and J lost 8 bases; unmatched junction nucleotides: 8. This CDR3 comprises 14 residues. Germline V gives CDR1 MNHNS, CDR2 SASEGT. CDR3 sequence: CASSVSLSGGTQYF. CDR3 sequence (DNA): TGTGCCAGCAGTGTCTCTTTGAGCGGGGGTACGCAGTATTTT.